Following are 27 T cell receptor beta chains from one sample sequenced in a study of blood T cells in healthy people across ages. It was with a sample-barcoded 5' primer and a J-beta primer mix that a second PCR of roughly 7 to 12 cycles was run. A single record per CDR3 protein comes from TCRdb applying MiXCR to the 5' RACE reads. The sample lists 1,100,000 or so distinct CDR3 sequences; 45% were seen once. The sample comprised blood. The receptors stem from a woman in her sixties or seventies in good health.

Note on this clonotype: Since a much larger clone is just one base distant, this may be a read error. The chain couples TRBV7-9 to TRBJ2-3; D is unclear. In germline, CDR1 is SEHNR, CDR2 FQNEAQ (reference sequence). The ends were cut back, 5 bases at V and 4 bases at J, with 10 bases in the middle. The CDR3 has 13 residues. Here the CDR3 reads CASSTLSADTQYF. The DNA of the CDR3 is TGTGCCAGCAGCACCCTCTCCGCAGATACGCAGTATTTT.

The chain employs TRBV20-1 and TRBJ2-7, with D hard to call. The V and J ends lost 0 bases and 3 bases respectively, with 12 bases between them. The CDR3 has 14 residues. In germline, CDR1 is DFQATT, CDR2 SNEGSKA (reference sequence). The CDR3 here is CSAREGAVSYEQYF. CDR3 in DNA: TGCAGTGCTAGAGAGGGTGCGGTAAGCTACGAGCAGTACTTC.

This clonotype has more than one count but fewer than ten. The chain is built from TRBV6-2 or TRBV6-3 and TRBJ1-2, with D possibly being TRBD1 (6 bases). Germline CDR1 reads MNHEY; CDR2 reads SVGEGT. This CDR3 is built from 15 residues. Trimming left V 6 bases short and J 1 base short, with 15 bases between. The CDR3 nucleotides are TGTGCCAGCAGACAACTTGGACAGAATAACTATGGCTACACCTTC. Its translation is CASRQLGQNNYGYTF.

This rearrangement joins TRBV7-9 to TRBJ1-1; TRBD1 agrees at 9 bases. Trimming cost V 4 bases and J 5 bases; bases outside gene matches: 11. Germline CDR1 and CDR2: SEHNR and FQNEAQ (reference sequence). This CDR3 has 16 amino acids. CDR3 protein: CASSSMPGQGQTEAFF. CDR3 coding DNA: TGTGCCAGCAGCTCTATGCCGGGACAGGGACAAACTGAAGCTTTCTTT.

This clonotype occurred many times. The chain has TRBV20-1 and TRBJ2-5; TRBD1 matches 7 bases. Per germline, CDR1 DFQATT and CDR2 SNEGSKA (reference sequence). This CDR3 has 14 amino acids. V was clipped by 1 base and J by 9 bases; unmatched bases: 11. Here the CDR3 DNA reads TGCAGTGCTAGAGGAGACAGGGACGTAAACCCCCAGTACTTC. Protein sequence: CSARGDRDVNPQYF.

With respect to this clonotype: The germline gene is not matched at one end of the junction; a read error may be the cause. The CDR3 nucleotides are TGTGCCACCGGCAGAGAGGCTCAGGAGCAGTACTTC. Translating gives CATGREAQEQYF. This chain uses TRBV15 with TRBJ2-5; no reliable D call. This CDR3 has 12 amino acids. Germline V lookup: CDR1 LNHNV, CDR2 YYDKDF (reference sequence).

Only a few counts were recorded for this clonotype. The gene calls are TRBV9 and TRBJ1-2; no firm D call. V lost 3 bases to trimming and J lost 8 bases, with 11 bases between them. Germline V gene lookup returns CDR1 SGDLS and CDR2 YYNGEE. The CDR3 has 12 residues. Written as DNA, the CDR3 is TGTGCCAGCAGCGCACTAGTTACCGGCTACACCTTC. Translation gives CASSALVTGYTF.

This chain connects TRBV27 to TRBJ2-3; 13 nucleotides match TRBD2. The CDR3 consists of 18 residues. After removal of 0 bases from V and 4 bases from J, the junction contained 7 bases not matched to a gene. The germline V gene encodes CDR1 MNHEY and CDR2 SMNVEV (reference sequence). The CDR3 DNA sequence: TGTGCCAGCAGTTTATCACTAGCGGGAGGGCCGATCGCAGATACGCAGTATTTT. This gives the protein CASSLSLAGGPIADTQYF.

The chain has TRBV2 and TRBJ2-3; D call uncertain. This CDR3 comprises 14 residues. V lost 5 bases, J lost 2 bases, and 11 bases lay in between. Germline lookup yields CDR1 SNHLY and CDR2 FYNNEI. The DNA of the CDR3 is TGTGCCAGCAGTAGGACGGCCGCCACAGATACGCAGTATTTT. It translates to CASSRTAATDTQYF.

This chain connects TRBV10-3 to TRBJ2-7; maybe TRBD1 (6 bases). The CDR3 covers 15 residues. CDR1 ENHRY and CDR2 SYGVKD come from the germline V gene. The germline V and J ends were trimmed by 0 bases and 2 bases, with 11 bases remaining between them. CDR3 DNA: TGTGCCATCAGTGAGTCCGGGACACTTGCCTACGAGCAGTACTTC. This translates into CAISESGTLAYEQYF.

The table lists this clonotype with a few counts. The chain has TRBV15 and TRBJ2-7; D is uncertain. From germline, CDR1 is LNHNV and CDR2 YYDKDF (reference sequence). The V gene lost 0 bases and the J gene lost 2 bases, with 17 bases spanning the gap. The CDR3 extends over 17 amino acids. In nucleotides, the CDR3 is TGTGCCACCAGCAGAGATTCCCCGGCCAAGGGTGCCTACGAGCAGTACTTC. Its translation: CATSRDSPAKGAYEQYF.

This clonotype was detected a few times. The chain couples TRBV20-1 to TRBJ1-2; 7 bases fit TRBD1. Germline CDR1 reads DFQATT; CDR2 reads SNEGSKA (reference sequence). The length of the CDR3 is 11 residues. V was pared by 6 bases and J by 6 bases, with 4 bases of the junction left unmatched. CDR3 protein: CSARGTDGYTF. CDR3 nucleotides: TGCAGTGCCCGCGGGACAGATGGCTACACCTTC.

The V gene is TRBV10-3, the J gene TRBJ1-4; 10 bases fit TRBD1. CDR1 and CDR2 from the germline V gene are ENHRY and SYGVKD. The CDR3 has 15 residues. After removal of 2 bases from V and 7 bases from J, the junction contained 4 bases not matched to a gene. The CDR3 DNA reads as TGTGCCATCAGTGAGGCTGGGACAGGGGCTGAAAAACTGTTTTTT. Its protein is CAISEAGTGAEKLFF.

J is TRBJ2-3 and V is TRBV12-3 or TRBV12-4; D may be TRBD2 (7 bases). The CDR3 length is 12 residues. With 7 bases removed from V and 6 bases from J, the gap between germline ends came to 11 bases. The CDR3 spells CASTEGGDTQYF. Here the CDR3 DNA reads TGTGCCAGCACTGAGGGGGGGGATACGCAGTATTTT.

The chain links TRBV6-6 to TRBJ2-3, with a tentative D call TRBD2 (6 bases). The CDR3 has 15 amino acids. Germline lookup yields CDR1 MNHNY and CDR2 SVGAGI (reference sequence). The V gene lost 7 bases and the J gene lost 1 base, with 15 bases spanning the gap. The CDR3 here is CASTFSRLGTDTQYF. DNA for the CDR3: TGTGCCAGCACCTTTTCCCGACTAGGCACAGATACGCAGTATTTT.

J is TRBJ2-7 and V is TRBV20-1; D is uncertain. Trimming took 0 bases from V and 2 from J, leaving 11 bases between them. The CDR3 loop spans 14 amino acids. Germline loops: CDR1 DFQATT, CDR2 SNEGSKA (reference sequence). CDR3 sequence (DNA): TGCAGTGCTAGAGATCCCGACGGCCCCTACGAGCAGTACTTC. Protein sequence: CSARDPDGPYEQYF.

Worth noting for this clonotype: An end of the junction differs from the germline gene, which may be a read error. This sequence joins TRBV27 and TRBJ2-2; D is uncertain. Germline values: CDR1 MNHEY, CDR2 SMNVEV (reference sequence). CDR3 length equals 13 residues. DNA of the CDR3: TGCGCCAGCAGTGCCCAGACGACCGGGGAGCTGTTTTTT. This translates into CASSAQTTGELFF.

This rearrangement joins TRBV7-2 to TRBJ2-2, with no clear D. Trimming stripped 3 bases from V and 2 bases from J, with 7 bases between. Germline CDR1 and CDR2: SGHTA and FQGNSA. There are 14 residues in the CDR3. CDR3 loop: CASSFRVNTGELFF. The DNA of the CDR3 is TGTGCCAGCAGCTTCCGAGTCAACACCGGGGAGCTGTTTTTT.

The chain has TRBV12-3 or TRBV12-4 and TRBJ2-7; 7 bases align to TRBD1. This CDR3 has 16 residues. V gave up 7 bases and J gave up 5 bases; unmatched junction bases: 17. The chain's CDR3 is CASTLGRQGLLDEQYF. The CDR3 coding sequence is TGTGCCAGCACCTTGGGGCGACAGGGCCTTTTGGACGAGCAGTACTTC.

The V call is TRBV27, the J call TRBJ2-1; the D is unclear. Trimming removed 2 bases from V and 11 bases from J, with 7 bases in between. Germline lookup yields CDR1 MNHEY and CDR2 SMNVEV (reference sequence). The CDR3 loop spans 11 amino acids. Written as DNA, the CDR3 is TGTGCCAGCAGTTTAGGGCTACAGCAGTTCTTC. Encoded protein: CASSLGLQQFF.

CDR3 amino acids: CASRFQGSAEAFF. CDR3 bases: TGTGCCAGCAGGTTCCAGGGCAGCGCTGAAGCTTTCTTT. The chain is built from TRBV27 and TRBJ1-1, with D possibly matching TRBD1 (5 bases). CDR3 length equals 13 residues. Germline V gene lookup returns CDR1 MNHEY and CDR2 SMNVEV (reference sequence). Trimming took off 6 bases at V and 6 bases at J, with 14 bases between the two ends.

Regarding this clonotype: A much larger clone differs by one base, so this may be a read error. The rearrangement uses TRBV9 and TRBJ2-3; weak D call: TRBD2 (5 bases). V gave up 3 bases and J gave up 0 bases, with 14 bases separating them. The germline V gene encodes CDR1 SGDLS and CDR2 YYNGEE. CDR3 length equals 16 residues. CDR3 in amino acids: CASSADEGRSTDTQYF. The CDR3 DNA follows: TGTGCCAGCAGCGCAGATGAGGGAAGAAGCACAGATACGCAGTATTTT.

The chain has TRBV27 and TRBJ2-3; 7 bases match TRBD2. V lost 1 base to trimming and J lost 2 bases; unmatched junction nucleotides: 12. Germline assignment: CDR1 MNHEY and CDR2 SMNVEV (reference sequence). CDR3 size: 18 residues. CDR3 loop: CASSLYPPGLPITDTQYF. In DNA, the CDR3 is TGTGCCAGCAGTTTATATCCTCCGGGACTACCTATCACAGATACGCAGTATTTT.

This rearrangement joins TRBV29-1 to TRBJ2-5, with D perhaps TRBD2 (6 bases). Germline CDR1 reads SQVTM; CDR2 reads ANQGSEA. V was clipped by 6 bases and J by 10 bases, with 18 bases between them. The length of the CDR3 is 12 residues. The CDR3 loop is CSVPSNPRDQYF. CDR3 nucleotide sequence: TGCAGCGTCCCCAGTAATCCGCGGGACCAGTACTTC.

This clonotype was counted a few times. The DNA for the CDR3 is TGTGCCAGCAGCTTTTTGCGGGGTAGCTCCTACAATGAGCAGTTCTTC. It specifies CASSFLRGSSYNEQFF. The J gene is TRBJ2-1, the V gene TRBV7-2; D might be TRBD2 (6 bases). CDR1 is SGHTA, CDR2 FQGNSA, per germline. The CDR3 extends over 16 amino acids. V shed 3 bases and J shed 0 bases, with 12 bases lying between them. The whole variable domain, remainder taken from reference TRBV7-2 and TRBJ2-1, is GAGVSQSPSNKVTEKGKDVELRCDPISGHTALYWYRQSLGQGLEFLIYFQGNSAPDKSGLPSDRFSAERTGGSVSTLTIQRTQQEDSAVYLCASSFLRGSSYNEQFFGPGTRLTVL.

This clonotype was counted between two and nine times. The V and J genes are TRBV29-1 and TRBJ2-5, with 9 bases matching TRBD1. Germline V CDR1 and CDR2: SQVTM, ANQGSEA. The CDR3 consists of 14 residues. The junction had 8 bases not matched to a gene; V was cut back by 4 bases and J by 5 bases. The CDR3 protein is CSVGVGQGRETQYF. CDR3 in DNA: TGCAGCGTTGGGGTGGGACAGGGTAGGGAGACCCAGTACTTC. Filled out from reference TRBV29-1 and TRBJ2-5, the complete variable domain reads SAVISQKPSRDICQRGTSLTIQCQVDSQVTMMFWYRQQPGQSLTLIATANQGSEATYESGFVIDKFPISRPNLTFSTLTVSNMSPEDSSIYLCSVGVGQGRETQYFGPGTRLLVL.

This sequence joins TRBV15 and TRBJ2-7, with D maybe TRBD2 (6 bases). There are 15 residues in the CDR3. Between the trimmed V and J ends, which lost 4 bases and 0 bases, there was a span of 13 bases. From germline, CDR1 is LNHNV and CDR2 YYDKDF (reference sequence). The CDR3 nucleotides read TGTGCCACCAGCACCGGGACTCGATTCTCCTACGAGCAGTACTTC. It is translated as CATSTGTRFSYEQYF.